One and the same sample provided the 18 T cell receptor beta chains below, sequenced in a study of blood T cells in healthy people across ages. Primers used in a second PCR of roughly 6 to 11 cycles were a sample-barcoded 5' primer and a J-beta primer mix. TCRdb independently ran MiXCR on the 5' RACE reads; one entry per CDR3 protein. The data contain approximately 850,000 distinct CDR3 sequences, 55% to 70% of them seen just once; the ten biggest clones take up around 22%. The sequenced material came from blood. These receptors came from a man younger than 40 in good health.

The J gene is TRBJ2-7, the V gene TRBV11-2, with D perhaps matching TRBD2 (6 bases). CDR3 length: 15 residues. Germline values: CDR1 SGHAT, CDR2 FQNNGV. V was trimmed by 2 bases and J by 2 bases, leaving 13 bases between them. Here the CDR3 DNA reads TGTGCCAGCAGCTTACTCGGGGGTTTGACCTACGAGCAGTACTTC. It is translated as CASSLLGGLTYEQYF.

The rearrangement uses TRBV20-1 and TRBJ1-5; 12 bases are a match to TRBD1. This CDR3 is 14 amino acids long. Trimming at V came to 6 bases and at J to 6 bases, leaving 6 bases not matched to a gene. The germline CDR1 and CDR2 sequences are DFQATT and SNEGSKA (reference sequence). CDR3 amino acids: CSATGTGGRQPQHF. In DNA form, the CDR3 reads TGCAGTGCCACAGGGACAGGGGGCCGTCAGCCCCAGCATTTT.

The V gene is TRBV6-1, the J gene TRBJ1-1, with 7 positions matching TRBD1. After removal of 3 bases from V and 4 bases from J, the junction contained 11 bases not matched to a gene. Germline V gene lookup returns CDR1 MNHNS and CDR2 SASEGT. The CDR3 has 16 residues. The CDR3 DNA is TGTGCCAGCAGTGACAGGGGGTTTTTTCGGGGCACTGAAGCTTTCTTT. Translation gives CASSDRGFFRGTEAFF.

The V call is TRBV10-3, the J call TRBJ2-3; D call uncertain. V was cut by 0 bases and J by 3 bases, with 13 bases left in between. Germline loops: CDR1 ENHRY, CDR2 SYGVKD. The CDR3 has 16 amino acids. The CDR3 sequence: CAISESLSSATDTQYF. In nucleotides, the CDR3 is TGTGCCATCAGTGAGTCCTTATCTTCCGCAACAGATACGCAGTATTTT.

This clonotype showed up just a few times. V gene TRBV7-2 combines with J gene TRBJ2-4; 7 bases are shared with TRBD2. Germline V lookup: CDR1 SGHTA, CDR2 FQGNSA. This CDR3 spans 15 amino acids. V was clipped by 3 bases and J by 4 bases; unmatched bases: 6. The CDR3 protein is CASSFGGRRKNIQYF. DNA of the CDR3: TGTGCCAGCAGCTTCGGGGGGAGGAGAAAAAACATTCAGTACTTC.

The chain recombines TRBV6-1 with TRBJ1-2, with 9 bases lining up with TRBD1. The V segment lost 10 bases and the J segment 7 bases; nucleotides outside the gene matches: 13. CDR3 length: 14 residues. The germline V gene has CDR1 MNHNS and CDR2 SASEGT. The CDR3 loop reads CATNGDREFSGYTF. The CDR3 DNA reads as TGTGCCACCAACGGGGACAGGGAGTTTAGTGGCTACACCTTC.

V and J are TRBV29-1 and TRBJ1-1; D is possibly TRBD1 (5 bases). The CDR3 is 13 amino acids. CDR1 and CDR2 from the germline V gene are SQVTM and ANQGSEA. V lost 3 bases and J 7 bases, leaving 15 bases between the germline ends. The CDR3 loop reads CSVDRTKRLEAFF. CDR3 DNA: TGCAGCGTTGATAGGACAAAAAGACTTGAAGCTTTCTTT.

This chain uses TRBV15 with TRBJ1-3; unclear D gene. Trimming cost V 0 bases and J 0 bases, with 9 bases left between them. This CDR3 is built from 16 residues. CDR1 and CDR2 from the germline V gene are LNHNV and YYDKDF (reference sequence). In DNA form, the CDR3 reads TGTGCCACCAGCAGAGACCCCCTCGGCTCTGGAAACACCATATATTTT. As protein: CATSRDPLGSGNTIYF.

The chain links TRBV7-2 to TRBJ2-7; perhaps D is TRBD1 or TRBD2 (6 bases each). CDR1 and CDR2 (germline): SGHTA, FQGNSA. Trimming took off 5 bases at V and 5 bases at J, with 22 bases between the two ends. This CDR3 spans 16 amino acids. The CDR3 DNA follows: TGTGCCAGCAGCAGAAACAGGGCCGGGGGTTCCCACGAGCAGTACTTC. Its protein product is CASSRNRAGGSHEQYF.

The rearrangement joins TRBV29-1 to TRBJ2-3; 8 bases match TRBD1. This CDR3 spans 14 amino acids. The germline gives CDR1 SQVTM, CDR2 ANQGSEA. With 6 bases clipped from V and 5 bases from J, the junction kept 10 bases outside the gene matches. The CDR3 bases are TGCAGCGTGCTGAAACAGGGGGTCGGAGATACGCAGTATTTT. Translating gives CSVLKQGVGDTQYF.

Concerning this clonotype: The junction does not match germline at one end; this may be a read error. The rearrangement uses TRBV7-7 and TRBJ2-5; TRBD2 is a possible D gene (7 bases). This CDR3 has 15 amino acids. Germline V CDR1 and CDR2: SSHAT, FNYEAQ (reference sequence). DNA of the CDR3: TGTGCTAGCAGCTTAGAGGGGGGGACGCAGGGGACCCAGTACTTC. It codes for CASSLEGGTQGTQYF.

The V and J genes are TRBV11-2 and TRBJ2-3; the D gene is possibly TRBD1 (5 bases). The CDR3 is made up of 14 amino acids. The germline gives CDR1 SGHAT, CDR2 FQNNGV. V shed 3 bases and J shed 4 bases, with 11 bases lying between them. This CDR3 is CASSFAGIADTQYF. CDR3 in DNA: TGTGCCAGCAGCTTTGCAGGGATTGCAGATACGCAGTATTTT.

The genes are TRBV20-1 and TRBJ2-5; D is unresolved. TRBJ2-7 explains the end of the DNA better; the J call may be wrong. The CDR3 consists of 13 residues. Germline V gives CDR1 DFQATT, CDR2 SNEGSKA (reference sequence). CDR3 DNA: TGCAGTGCTGGAAGTGGGAATTTGGACGAGCAGTACTTC. Translating gives CSAGSGNLDEQYF.

The V and J genes are TRBV7-2 and TRBJ2-1; the match to TRBD2 covers 7 bases. The CDR3 runs to 11 residues. V lost 4 bases, J lost 12 bases, and 3 bases stayed unmatched. Germline CDR1 SGHTA, CDR2 FQGNSA. CDR3 amino acids: CASSSRTRQFF. In nucleotides, the CDR3 is TGTGCCAGCAGCTCGAGGACTAGGCAGTTCTTC.

This rearrangement joins TRBV2 to TRBJ1-4, with TRBD1 matching 7 bases. The V gene's germline CDR1 is SNHLY and CDR2 FYNNEI. CDR3 size: 14 residues. V was pared by 3 bases and J by 7 bases, with 5 bases of the junction left unmatched. The CDR3 DNA follows: TGTGCCAGCAGTGAGGTCAGGGGGGCTGAAAAACTGTTTTTT. Protein: CASSEVRGAEKLFF.

V and J are TRBV28 and TRBJ2-3, with 8 bases that match TRBD2. CDR1 and CDR2 from the germline V gene are MDHEN and SYDVKM. Losses at the gene ends were 6 bases for V and 5 bases for J; bases not matched to a gene: 13. The CDR3 length is 16 residues. CDR3 loop: CASSDPGSGSLDTQYF. The CDR3, as DNA: TGTGCCAGCAGCGACCCCGGCAGCGGGAGTTTAGATACGCAGTATTTT. The whole variable domain, remainder taken from reference TRBV28 and TRBJ2-3, is DVKVTQSSRYLVKRTGEKVFLECVQDMDHENMFWYRQDPGLGLRLIYFSYDVKMKEKGDIPEGYSVSREKKERFSLILESASTNQTSMYLCASSDPGSGSLDTQYFGPGTRLTVL.

The V gene is TRBV10-3, the J gene TRBJ2-3; D possibly corresponds to TRBD2 (6 bases). With 3 bases removed from V and 0 bases from J, the gap between germline ends came to 10 bases. This CDR3 region has 15 residues. Looked up from germline, CDR1 is ENHRY and CDR2 is SYGVKD. CDR3 DNA: TGTGCCATCAGTGATGGGGCGGGAAGCACAGATACGCAGTATTTT. It specifies CAISDGAGSTDTQYF.

The rearrangement joins TRBV24-1 to TRBJ2-1; TRBD2 agrees at 10 bases. The CDR3 runs 16 residues. Losses at the gene ends were 4 bases for V and 7 bases for J; bases not matched to a gene: 9. The V gene's germline CDR1 is KGHDR and CDR2 SFDVKD. Written as DNA, the CDR3 is TGTGCCACCAGTGAACCGGGAGCGGGGGGGTGGAATGAGCAGTTCTTC. Translation gives CATSEPGAGGWNEQFF.